The 25 T cell receptor beta chains reported below all come from one sample, sequenced in a study of cytomegalovirus exposure and HLA in healthy donors. PCR involved 60 Vbeta and 13 Jbeta primers. Produced via immunoSEQ multiplex PCR; TCRdb's table is partial and in-frame only. The table includes roughly 110,000 clones, approximately 82% detected once. The sequenced sample was PBMCs. These receptors were collected from a middle-aged man in good health and CMV-seronegative.

This chain connects TRBV10-1 to TRBJ2-7, with TRBD1 identical over 11 bases. The CDR3 sequence is 16 residues long. The junction had 14 bases not matched to a gene; V was cut back by 8 bases and J by 5 bases. CDR1 is WNHNN and CDR2 is SYGVQD in the germline V gene (reference sequence). The chain's CDR3 is CASRRPRTGGENEQYF. CDR3 coding DNA: TGCGCCAGCCGCAGACCGCGGACAGGGGGCGAAAACGAGCAGTACTTC.

The J gene is TRBJ2-7, the V gene TRBV11-2; possible D gene TRBD2, 5 bases. The CDR3 runs to 15 residues. V was shortened by 5 bases and J by 2 bases, with 16 bases between the two germline ends. Germline V gene data show CDR1 as SGHAT and CDR2 as FQNNGV. Here the CDR3 reads CASSPSSIGTYEQYF. Written as DNA, the CDR3 is TGTGCCAGCAGCCCAAGTTCAATCGGGACCTACGAGCAGTACTTC.

The rearrangement links TRBV18 to TRBJ2-7; 7 bases are shared with TRBD2. Germline loops: CDR1 KGHSH, CDR2 LQKENI. The CDR3 sequence is 17 residues long. V was clipped by 3 bases and J by 0 bases; unmatched bases: 11. Written as DNA, the CDR3 is TGTGCCAGCTCACCTGAAACGAGCGGGATCAACTCCTACGAGCAGTACTTC. This encodes CASSPETSGINSYEQYF.

This chain uses TRBV2 with TRBJ1-6; D is undetermined. Germline V gene lookup returns CDR1 SNHLY and CDR2 FYNNEI. V was cut by 4 bases and J by 7 bases, with 11 bases left in between. This CDR3 has 14 residues. The CDR3: CASSGRTGNSPLHF. The CDR3, as DNA: TGTGCCAGCAGTGGACGGACGGGGAATTCACCCCTCCACTTT.

This clone was counted a few times. V usage is TRBV6-5 and J usage is TRBJ1-2; TRBD1 agrees at 8 bases. This CDR3 contains 14 residues. V lost 5 bases to trimming and J lost 8 bases; unmatched junction nucleotides: 10. Germline lookup yields CDR1 MNHEY and CDR2 SVGAGI. CDR3 in amino acids: CASSATGGINGYTF. The CDR3, as DNA: TGTGCCAGCAGTGCCACAGGGGGGATTAACGGCTACACCTTC.

This chain uses TRBV2 with TRBJ2-2; 7 bases are shared with TRBD1. V lost 4 bases and J lost 5; bases outside the gene matches: 4. CDR1 and CDR2 (germline): SNHLY, FYNNEI. The CDR3 length is 14 residues. CDR3 in DNA: TGTGCCAGCAGTGGACAGGGAAGTACCGGGGAGCTGTTTTTT. Amino acids: CASSGQGSTGELFF.

The rearrangement joins TRBV29-1 to TRBJ1-2, with D hard to call. This CDR3 spans 11 amino acids. V lost 1 base to trimming and J lost 6 bases, with 6 bases between them. Germline CDR1 reads SQVTM; CDR2 reads ANQGSEA. The CDR3 DNA reads TGCAGCGTTGAAGTCGGGGATGGCTACACCTTC. Its translation is CSVEVGDGYTF.

The chain couples TRBV7-2 to TRBJ2-1, with 7 bases that match TRBD1. The V and J ends lost 0 bases and 4 bases, in that order; junction bases with no gene match: 6. The CDR3 spans 16 residues. Germline loops: CDR1 SGHTA, CDR2 FQGNSA. The CDR3 loop reads CASSLAHRGLYNEQFF. CDR3 sequence (DNA): TGTGCCAGCAGCTTAGCGCACAGGGGCCTGTACAATGAGCAGTTCTTC.

The chain employs TRBV5-4 and TRBJ1-1, with 7 bases identical to TRBD1. The germline CDR1 and CDR2 sequences are SGHNT and YYREEE (reference sequence). V was clipped by 2 bases and J by 6 bases; unmatched bases: 7. This CDR3 spans 14 amino acids. The CDR3 reads CASSFGQEISEAFF. CDR3 nucleotide sequence: TGTGCCAGCAGCTTCGGACAGGAAATCTCTGAAGCTTTCTTT. Complete variable domain (other parts from reference TRBV5-4 and TRBJ1-1): ETGVTQSPTHLIKTRGQQVTLRCSSQSGHNTVSWYQQALGQGPQFIFQYYREEENGRGNFPPRFSGLQFPNYSSELNVNALELDDSALYLCASSFGQEISEAFFGQGTRLTVV.

The chain uses TRBV19 and TRBJ2-2; a weak D match, TRBD2 (5 bases). CDR1 is LNHDA, CDR2 SQIVND, per germline (reference sequence). There are 15 residues in the CDR3. Trimming pared 3 bases from V and 4 bases from J, leaving 12 bases between. The CDR3 is CASSIGAGLTGELFF. The CDR3 nucleotides are TGTGCCAGTAGTATTGGTGCAGGACTCACCGGGGAGCTGTTTTTT.

This chain connects TRBV2 to TRBJ2-3, with D possibly being TRBD1 (6 bases). The CDR3 is made up of 14 amino acids. From germline, CDR1 is SNHLY and CDR2 FYNNEI. V lost 6 bases, J lost 2 bases, and 12 bases lay in between. The chain's CDR3 is CASSRDTLTDTQYF. As DNA, the CDR3 is TGTGCCAGCAGCAGGGACACCCTCACAGATACGCAGTATTTT.

This chain uses TRBV5-1 with TRBJ2-2; 8 bases fit TRBD1. Germline trimming cut 2 bases from V and 1 base from J; bases unmatched to any gene: 1. The length of the CDR3 is 15 residues. Germline-derived CDR1 and CDR2 are SGHRS and YFSETQ. The CDR3 bases are TGCGCCAGCAGCTTCGGACAGGGGAACACCGGGGAGCTGTTTTTT. Amino acid sequence: CASSFGQGNTGELFF.

The V and J genes are TRBV5-1 and TRBJ1-6; weak D call: TRBD1 (5 bases). Germline CDR1 is SGHRS and CDR2 is YFSETQ. V lost 4 bases to trimming and J lost 4 bases, with 12 bases between them. This CDR3 is built from 15 residues. The CDR3 bases are TGCGCCAGCAGCCGGGGGGGTATTTATAATTCACCCCTCCACTTT. Translation: CASSRGGIYNSPLHF.

The CDR3 is CASSWGGVNTGELFF. The DNA of the CDR3 is TGTGCCAGCAGCTGGGGGGGGGTGAACACCGGGGAGCTGTTTTTT. This chain joins TRBV7-8 and TRBJ2-2; TRBD2 agrees at 7 bases. The CDR3 sequence is 15 residues long. The germline gives CDR1 SGHVS, CDR2 FQNEAQ. Unmatched junction bases numbered 3, after V lost 4 bases and J lost 1 base.

Only a few counts were recorded for this clone. The gene calls are TRBV7-9 and TRBJ1-1, with D possibly matching TRBD1 (6 bases). Germline CDR1 is SEHNR and CDR2 is FQNEAQ (reference sequence). This CDR3 spans 13 amino acids. Deletions cut 5 bases from V and 11 bases from J, with 18 bases between. The CDR3 bases are TGTGCCAGCAGCGCCCAGGGGACCCTAGCCGCTTTCTTT. This gives the protein CASSAQGTLAAFF. Combining the CDR3 with reference TRBV7-9 and TRBJ1-1 gives the whole variable domain DTGVSQNPRHKITKRGQNVTFRCDPISEHNRLYWYRQTLGQGPEFLTYFQNEAQLEKSRLLSDRFSAERPKGSFSTLEIQRTEQGDSAMYLCASSAQGTLAAFFGQGTRLTVV.

The rearrangement links TRBV6-6 to TRBJ2-7; TRBD1 matches at 9 bases. J gave up 5 bases and V 6 bases, and 8 bases lay outside the gene matches. The germline gives CDR1 MNHNY, CDR2 SVGAGI (reference sequence). CDR3 length: 14 residues. The CDR3 is CASRRDREVHEQYF. Written as DNA, the CDR3 is TGTGCCAGCAGACGGGACAGGGAGGTTCACGAGCAGTACTTC.

J is TRBJ1-1 and V is TRBV4-1, with a weak D call TRBD1 (6 bases). This CDR3 has 12 residues. The V gene lost 6 bases and the J gene lost 7 bases, with 12 bases spanning the gap. Germline CDR1 is MGHRA and CDR2 is YSYEKL. CDR3 bases: TGCGCCAGCAGGCTGGTAGGGGGTGAAGCTTTCTTT. This gives the protein CASRLVGGEAFF.

The chain combines TRBV4-2 with TRBJ1-1, with 8 bases matching TRBD1. CDR1 is LGHNA and CDR2 is YNFKEQ in the germline V gene. This CDR3 region has 14 residues. V lost 0 bases, J lost 3 bases, and 0 bases stayed unmatched. The CDR3 DNA reads as TGTGCCAGCAGCCAAGAGGACAGGGACACTGAAGCTTTCTTT. Translating it yields CASSQEDRDTEAFF.

In the case of this clone: The germline gene is not matched at one end of the junction; a read error may be the cause. This specimen includes other DNA sequences encoding the same CDR3. This chain uses TRBV7-9 with TRBJ1-2; 10 positions agree with TRBD1. In germline, CDR1 is SEHNR, CDR2 FQNEAQ (reference sequence). The CDR3 length is 12 residues. CDR3 in DNA: TGTTCCAGCAGCTGGGACAGGGGAGGCTACACCTTC. This codes for CSSSWDRGGYTF.

This clone was observed a single time. The sample carries other DNA sequences with the same CDR3. For the CDR3, the DNA is TGTGCCAGCAGCTTGACAGGGGGTCAAGAGACCCAGTACTTC. This codes for CASSLTGGQETQYF. The chain carries TRBV7-3 and TRBJ2-5, with 9 bases identical to TRBD1. The CDR3 has 14 residues. Germline-derived CDR1 and CDR2 are SGHTA and FQGTGA. V lost 3 bases, J lost 2 bases, and 1 base stayed unmatched.

The rearrangement joins TRBV19 to TRBJ1-1; D remains unclear. Germline-derived CDR1 and CDR2 are LNHDA and SQIVND (reference sequence). CDR3 length equals 13 residues. V was pared by 3 bases and J by 6 bases, with 11 bases between. The CDR3 sequence is CASSIREDSEAFF. As DNA, the CDR3 is TGTGCCAGTAGTATCCGCGAGGACTCTGAAGCTTTCTTT.

This chain connects TRBV10-3 to TRBJ2-6; 8 bases align to TRBD1. The V gene end was trimmed by 3 bases and the J gene end by 4 bases; junction bases not matched to a gene: 8. Germline V CDR1 and CDR2: ENHRY, SYGVKD. This CDR3 contains 17 residues. The chain's CDR3 is CAISEGQGATGANVLTF. CDR3 sequence (DNA): TGTGCCATCAGTGAAGGGCAGGGGGCGACCGGGGCCAACGTCCTGACTTTC.

This chain uses TRBV7-2 with TRBJ2-7; 9 bases map to TRBD1. This CDR3 is built from 15 residues. Germline CDR1 reads SGHTA; CDR2 reads FQGNSA. Germline trimming cut 2 bases from V and 7 bases from J; bases unmatched to any gene: 9. For the CDR3, the DNA is TGTGCCAGCAGCTTAACGGGACAGGGTTTCGAGGAGCAGTACTTC. The encoded protein is CASSLTGQGFEEQYF.

This clone was seen a few times. This chain links TRBV6-6 with TRBJ2-3; 12 nucleotides match TRBD2. The CDR3 loop spans 14 amino acids. Germline values: CDR1 MNHNY, CDR2 SVGAGI (reference sequence). CDR3 nucleotide sequence: TGTGCGAGCGGACTAGCGGGGTCTAGGGATACGCAGTATTTT. Encoded protein: CASGLAGSRDTQYF.

Only a few counts were recorded for this clone. As DNA, the CDR3 is TGTGCCAGCAGCTTAGATCCGGGGGAAACAGATACGCAGTATTTT. Its protein product is CASSLDPGETDTQYF. The gene calls are TRBV11-2 and TRBJ2-3, with D perhaps matching TRBD2 (6 bases). CDR3 length equals 15 residues. Germline CDR1 reads SGHAT; CDR2 reads FQNNGV. V dropped 0 bases and J dropped 3 bases, with 10 bases sitting between them. The full variable domain, rest sourced from reference TRBV11-2 and TRBJ2-3, is EAGVAQSPRYKIIEKRQSVAFWCNPISGHATLYWYQQILGQGPKLLIQFQNNGVVDDSQLPKDRFSAERLKGVDSTLKIQPAKLEDSAVYLCASSLDPGETDTQYFGPGTRLTVL.